This note documents a single T cell receptor beta chain sequence. Profiling relied on immunoSEQ multiplex PCR, and the TCRdb table lists in-frame clones only, not all of them. This table has under 350,000 clones, about nine tenths appearing once. This specimen belongs to a study of blood T cell repertoires in COVID-19. Trimming cost V 4 bases and J 4 bases, with 10 bases left between them. Germline CDR1 is LGHDT and CDR2 is YNNKEL (reference sequence). The CDR3 is 13 amino acids. The V gene is TRBV3-1 (or the pseudogene TRBV3-2), the J gene TRBJ1-2, with D hard to call. Input material: peripheral blood. The TCR comes from a man in his forties or fifties with acute or convalescent COVID-19. In DNA, the CDR3 is TGTGCCAGCAGCCGCGACGGGTCCTATGGCTACACCTTC. Protein: CASSRDGSYGYTF.